This passage covers 25 T cell receptor beta chains from one sample sequenced in a study of spatial heterogeneity in lung cancer. Study-level results: Expanded alpha and beta TCR counts within tumors tracked tumor mutation counts.

TCRdb re-called the 5' RACE reads through MiXCR, storing one row per CDR3 protein. Among a few thousand distinct CDR3 sequences listed, approximately 5.6% were seen once. Antigen specificity for these receptors is unknown. Described time point: sample taken at primary tumor resection. The sequenced sample was lung tumor tissue, obtained at surgery. The receptors shown here come from a male donor with early-stage non-small cell lung cancer.

The rearrangement uses TRBV18 and TRBJ1-1, with 9 positions matching TRBD1. There are 15 residues in the CDR3. Trimming at V came to 3 bases and at J to 1 base, leaving 3 bases not matched to a gene. Per germline, CDR1 KGHSH and CDR2 LQKENI. The CDR3 loop reads CASSPRTGENTEAFF. In DNA form, the CDR3 reads TGTGCCAGCTCACCTCGGACAGGGGAGAACACTGAAGCTTTCTTT. Together with reference TRBV18 and TRBJ1-1, the CDR3 gives the full variable domain: NAGVMQNPRHLVRRRGQEARLRCSPMKGHSHVYWYRQLPEEGLKFMVYLQKENIIDESGMPKERFSAEFPKEGPSILRIQQVVRGDSAAYFCASSPRTGENTEAFFGQGTRLTVV.

This chain uses TRBV29-1 with TRBJ2-1; the D gene is possibly TRBD2 (6 bases). The CDR3 runs 14 residues. The germline CDR1 and CDR2 sequences are SQVTM and ANQGSEA. The V gene lost 5 bases and the J gene lost 5 bases, with 16 bases spanning the gap. CDR3 region: CSVSLADKNNEQFF. The CDR3 coding sequence is TGCAGCGTTTCACTAGCAGATAAGAACAATGAGCAGTTCTTC.

The chain carries TRBV14 and TRBJ2-1; 9 positions match TRBD1. The CDR3 length is 15 residues. Germline V gene lookup returns CDR1 SGHDN and CDR2 FVKESK. The V and J ends lost 2 bases and 8 bases, in that order; junction bases with no gene match: 7. The CDR3 loop reads CASSQQGTGIDEQFF. CDR3 nucleotides: TGTGCCAGCAGCCAACAGGGGACAGGGATCGATGAGCAGTTCTTC.

This clonotype has ten or more counts. The J gene is TRBJ2-2, the V gene TRBV27; 11 bases are shared with TRBD2. Germline lookup yields CDR1 MNHEY and CDR2 SMNVEV (reference sequence). This CDR3 is 17 amino acids long. Trimming removed 1 base from V and 6 bases from J; junction bases left unmatched: 7. The chain's CDR3 is CASSLYPLAGVAGELFF. As DNA, the CDR3 is TGTGCCAGCAGTTTATACCCACTAGCGGGAGTCGCCGGGGAGCTGTTTTTT.

By frequency in the sample, this clonotype is medium-sized. The V and J genes are TRBV29-1 and TRBJ2-7; TRBD1 aligns across 7 bases. This CDR3 spans 15 amino acids. V dropped 6 bases and J dropped 0; count of bases not matched to a gene: 11. Germline V gives CDR1 SQVTM, CDR2 ANQGSEA. CDR3 coding DNA: TGCAGCGTCAGACAGAGGGACAGAAGCTCCTACGAGCAGTACTTC. Its translation is CSVRQRDRSSYEQYF.

In its sample, this clonotype is medium-sized (0.01 to 0.1%). V usage is TRBV29-1 and J usage is TRBJ2-4; weak D call: TRBD2 (6 bases). CDR1 is SQVTM, CDR2 ANQGSEA, per germline. This CDR3 is built from 14 residues. V lost 3 bases to trimming and J lost 8 bases, with 17 bases between them. DNA of the CDR3: TGCAGCGTTGAGTTTGAGGGAGGAGAGGACATTCAGTACTTC. Its translation is CSVEFEGGEDIQYF.

By sample share, this clonotype is medium-sized. The J gene is TRBJ2-7, the V gene TRBV19, with 7 nucleotides matching TRBD1. Germline CDR1 is LNHDA and CDR2 is SQIVND (reference sequence). The CDR3 contains 13 residues. J gave up 3 bases and V 5 bases, and 4 bases lay outside the gene matches. CDR3 nucleotide sequence: TGTGCCAGTAGTCCGGGACAGTTCTACGAGCAGTACTTC. Translation: CASSPGQFYEQYF.

In its sample, this clonotype ranks as medium-sized. J is TRBJ2-3 and V is TRBV5-1, with 8 positions matching TRBD1. V was clipped by 4 bases and J by 2 bases; unmatched bases: 6. Germline CDR1 is SGHRS and CDR2 is YFSETQ. CDR3 length: 15 amino acids. The CDR3 spells CASSPRGLVTDTQYF. DNA of the CDR3: TGCGCCAGCAGCCCCAGGGGGCTCGTCACAGATACGCAGTATTTT.

By its share, this clonotype is medium-sized. V gene TRBV9 combines with J gene TRBJ1-1; 8 nucleotides align to TRBD1. Germline V CDR1 and CDR2: SGDLS, YYNGEE. Losses at the gene ends were 4 bases for V and 1 base for J; bases not matched to a gene: 9. There are 16 residues in the CDR3. The CDR3 region is CASSYELQGGNTEAFF. The CDR3 DNA reads as TGTGCCAGCAGCTACGAGCTACAGGGGGGGAACACTGAAGCTTTCTTT.

This clonotype is judged medium-sized. This sequence joins TRBV7-8 and TRBJ2-4, with D maybe TRBD2 (5 bases). This CDR3 region has 16 residues. Germline assignment: CDR1 SGHVS and CDR2 FQNEAQ. The V and J ends lost 1 base and 3 bases respectively, with 13 bases between them. The CDR3 reads CASSLDAGLGKNIQYF. CDR3 DNA: TGTGCCAGCAGCTTAGATGCGGGCCTTGGCAAAAACATTCAGTACTTC.

By proportion, this clonotype is medium-sized (0.01 to 0.1%). The rearrangement uses TRBV10-2 and TRBJ1-2; TRBD1 matches at 7 bases. The CDR3 runs to 12 residues. V lost 7 bases to trimming and J lost 8 bases; unmatched junction nucleotides: 7. The germline gives CDR1 WSHSY, CDR2 SAAADI. The CDR3 here is CASKTGLAGYTF. Here the CDR3 DNA reads TGCGCCAGCAAGACAGGGCTGGCCGGCTACACCTTC.

This clonotype was counted many times. CDR3 sequence: CASSSSGRMNTEAFF. The CDR3 region has the DNA TGTGCCAGCAGTTCGTCAGGGCGGATGAACACTGAAGCTTTCTTT. The genes are TRBV12-3 or TRBV12-4 and TRBJ1-1; a possible D gene is TRBD1 (5 bases). The CDR3 loop spans 15 amino acids. V lost 4 bases to trimming and J lost 0 bases, with 12 bases between them.

This clonotype is medium-sized (0.01 to 0.1%) in the sample. The chain is built from TRBV20-1 and TRBJ1-5; 7 bases agree with TRBD1. The germline CDR1 and CDR2 sequences are DFQATT and SNEGSKA (reference sequence). V was pared by 6 bases and J by 6 bases, with 14 bases of the junction left unmatched. This CDR3 region has 15 residues. The CDR3 is CSARTGAGGTQPQHF. CDR3 coding DNA: TGCAGTGCCAGAACCGGGGCAGGGGGTACTCAGCCCCAGCATTTT.

This clonotype is medium-sized within its sample. The chain uses TRBV28 and TRBJ2-5, with 7 nucleotides matching TRBD1. V lost 5 bases to trimming and J lost 2 bases; unmatched junction nucleotides: 2. CDR3 length equals 13 residues. The germline CDR1 and CDR2 sequences are MDHEN and SYDVKM. The CDR3 DNA is TGTGCCAGCAGTACACAGGGGCAAGAGACCCAGTACTTC. It specifies CASSTQGQETQYF.

This clonotype is deemed medium-sized. V usage is TRBV24-1 and J usage is TRBJ2-1, with a tentative D call TRBD2 (5 bases). The germline V gene has CDR1 KGHDR and CDR2 SFDVKD. With 7 bases removed from V and 9 bases from J, the gap between germline ends came to 18 bases. This CDR3 region has 14 residues. CDR3 protein: CATRTGNHWPEQFF. CDR3 DNA: TGTGCCACCAGAACCGGGAACCACTGGCCTGAGCAGTTCTTC.

This clonotype was detected many times. The chain links TRBV20-1 to TRBJ2-1; tentatively, D is TRBD1 (8 bases). Trimming removed 3 bases from V and 6 bases from J, with 12 bases in between. Germline CDR1 DFQATT, CDR2 SNEGSKA (reference sequence). This CDR3 spans 13 amino acids. CDR3 protein: CSARGGTGNEQFF. In DNA form, the CDR3 reads TGCAGTGCTAGGGGGGGGACAGGCAATGAGCAGTTCTTC.

By sample share, this clonotype is medium-sized. The rearrangement joins TRBV18 to TRBJ2-7; D is undetermined. The CDR3 runs 13 residues. V lost 0 bases to trimming and J lost 1 base, with 4 bases between them. From germline, CDR1 is KGHSH and CDR2 LQKENI. CDR3 loop: CASSPPASYEQYF. Here the CDR3 DNA reads TGTGCCAGCTCACCACCAGCTTCCTACGAGCAGTACTTC.

This clonotype was found many times. V is TRBV27 and J is TRBJ1-6, with TRBD1 matching 8 bases. The V gene's germline CDR1 is MNHEY and CDR2 SMNVEV (reference sequence). Unmatched junction bases numbered 11, after V lost 6 bases and J lost 10 bases. The CDR3 has 15 residues. The CDR3 reads CASSPDRVPRSPLHF. The CDR3 DNA sequence: TGTGCCAGCAGCCCGGACAGGGTTCCTAGGTCACCCCTCCACTTT.

This clonotype counts as medium-sized. The J gene is TRBJ2-1, the V gene TRBV28, with 8 bases fitting TRBD2. The germline V gene encodes CDR1 MDHEN and CDR2 SYDVKM. The CDR3 consists of 12 residues. V was clipped by 4 bases and J by 9 bases; unmatched bases: 2. The CDR3: CASSWAGGEQFF. The CDR3 DNA sequence: TGTGCCAGCAGTTGGGCGGGGGGTGAGCAGTTCTTC.

This clonotype is labeled medium-sized. The chain recombines TRBV2 with TRBJ1-5; D is possibly TRBD1 (5 bases). The CDR3 covers 15 residues. V was trimmed by 6 bases and J by 2 bases, leaving 14 bases between them. CDR1 SNHLY and CDR2 FYNNEI come from the germline V gene. The CDR3 bases are TGTGCCAGCAGCGGGGACGCGGGTCGCAATCAGCCCCAGCATTTT. Its translation is CASSGDAGRNQPQHF.

By proportion, this clonotype is medium-sized. The chain links TRBV15 to TRBJ2-3, with TRBD2 matching 8 bases. This CDR3 contains 17 residues. V gave up 1 base and J gave up 2 bases; unmatched junction bases: 8. Germline CDR1 reads LNHNV; CDR2 reads YYDKDF (reference sequence). This CDR3 is CATSRGGASGSTDTQYF. CDR3 in DNA: TGTGCCACCAGCAGAGGAGGAGCTAGCGGGTCCACAGATACGCAGTATTTT.

This clonotype is labeled medium-sized. This chain uses TRBV7-9 with TRBJ2-7, with 14 bases identical to TRBD2. V trimming: 7 bases; J trimming: 1 base; junction bases outside the gene matches: 9. The CDR3 is 17 residues long. Per germline, CDR1 SEHNR and CDR2 FQNEAQ (reference sequence). Here the CDR3 DNA reads TGTGCCAGCACCTACCGTGGGACTAGCGGGAGTTCCTACGAGCAGTACTTC. It encodes CASTYRGTSGSSYEQYF. Full variable domain (missing parts from reference TRBV7-9 and TRBJ2-7): DTGVSQNPRHKITKRGQNVTFRCDPISEHNRLYWYRQTLGQGPEFLTYFQNEAQLEKSRLLSDRFSAERPKGSFSTLEIQRTEQGDSAMYLCASTYRGTSGSSYEQYFGPGTRLTVT.

This clonotype is deemed medium-sized (0.01 to 0.1%). The chain employs TRBV11-2 and TRBJ2-3; 7 bases fit TRBD1. Germline CDR1 is SGHAT and CDR2 is FQNNGV. Unmatched junction bases numbered 6, after V lost 5 bases and J lost 1 base. This CDR3 spans 15 amino acids. The CDR3 region has the DNA TGTGCCAGCAGCCGTCCCGGGACAGGCACAGATACGCAGTATTTT. This sequence encodes CASSRPGTGTDTQYF.

By share of the sample, this clonotype is medium-sized. The chain uses TRBV9 and TRBJ2-5; 7 bases fit TRBD2. This CDR3 contains 16 residues. The germline V gene has CDR1 SGDLS and CDR2 YYNGEE. V shed 0 bases and J 4 bases; nucleotides not matched to a gene: 9. The CDR3 sequence: CASSVEAGRRGETQYF. The CDR3, as DNA: TGTGCCAGCAGCGTAGAAGCCGGGAGGAGAGGAGAGACCCAGTACTTC.

The chain combines TRBV5-1 with TRBJ2-1, with TRBD2 matching over 7 bases. The junction had 1 base not matched to a gene; V was cut back by 0 bases and J by 10 bases. This CDR3 region has 12 residues. Germline V gene lookup returns CDR1 SGHRS and CDR2 YFSETQ. The chain's CDR3 is CASSLVSGEQFF. In DNA, the CDR3 is TGCGCCAGCAGCTTGGTTAGCGGGGAGCAGTTCTTC.